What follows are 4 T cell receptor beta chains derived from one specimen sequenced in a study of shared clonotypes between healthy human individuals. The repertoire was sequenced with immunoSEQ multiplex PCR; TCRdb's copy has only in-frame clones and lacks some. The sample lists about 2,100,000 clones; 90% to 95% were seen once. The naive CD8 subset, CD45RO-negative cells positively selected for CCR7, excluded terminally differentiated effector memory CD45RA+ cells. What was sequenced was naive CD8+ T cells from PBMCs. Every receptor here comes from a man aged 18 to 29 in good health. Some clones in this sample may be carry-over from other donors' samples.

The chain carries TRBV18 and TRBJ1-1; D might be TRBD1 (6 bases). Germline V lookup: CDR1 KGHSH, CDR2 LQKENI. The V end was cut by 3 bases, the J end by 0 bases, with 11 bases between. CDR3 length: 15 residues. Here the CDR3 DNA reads TGTGCCAGCTCACCCGGACAGTACGTGAACACTGAAGCTTTCTTT. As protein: CASSPGQYVNTEAFF.

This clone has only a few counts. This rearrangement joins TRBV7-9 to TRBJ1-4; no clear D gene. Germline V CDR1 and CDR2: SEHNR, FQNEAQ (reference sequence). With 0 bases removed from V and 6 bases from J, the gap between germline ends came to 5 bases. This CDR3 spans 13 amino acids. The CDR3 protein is CASSLATDEKLFF. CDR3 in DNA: TGTGCCAGCAGCTTAGCCACAGATGAAAAACTGTTTTTT.

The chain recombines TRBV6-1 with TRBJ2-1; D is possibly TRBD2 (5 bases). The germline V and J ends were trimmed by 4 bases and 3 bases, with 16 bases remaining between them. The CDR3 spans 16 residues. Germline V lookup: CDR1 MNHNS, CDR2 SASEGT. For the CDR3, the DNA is TGTGCCAGCAGTGGTCCTCCGGAGGCCGACTACAATGAGCAGTTCTTC. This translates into CASSGPPEADYNEQFF.

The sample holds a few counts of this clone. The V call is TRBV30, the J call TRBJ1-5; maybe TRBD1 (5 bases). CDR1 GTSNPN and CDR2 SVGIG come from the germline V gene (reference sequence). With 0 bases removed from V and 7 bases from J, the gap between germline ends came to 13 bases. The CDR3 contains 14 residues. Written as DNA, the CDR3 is TGTGCCTGGAGTGTTGGGGCAGGGTGGCAGCCCCAGCATTTT. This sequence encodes CAWSVGAGWQPQHF.